This T cell receptor (beta chain) was obtained from a study of cytomegalovirus exposure and HLA in healthy donors. Study conclusions and caveats: As a later analysis showed, a missense DCLRE1C variant was linked to trimming of TCR beta V- and J-genes. Most subjects had HLA-A and HLA-B alleles reportedly predicted accurately by TCR beta sequences. Exclusion as indistinguishable affected some V segments, including TRBV6-2 and TRBV6-3. Cytomegalovirus status, reportedly, was diagnosed with high specificity and sensitivity by the classifier.

The PCR contained 60 Vbeta and 13 Jbeta primers. TCRdb keeps only in-frame clones here, not all; method: immunoSEQ multiplex PCR. The sample has about 170,000 clones; approximately 86% are singletons. For this clone: The antigen remains undetermined.

V was clipped by 7 bases and J by 7 bases; unmatched bases: 14. Germline CDR1 MNHNS, CDR2 SASEGT. This CDR3 has 15 amino acids. This chain uses TRBV6-1 with TRBJ2-7; 9 nucleotides line up with TRBD2. Source material: PBMCs. The sequence came from a male donor in good health and CMV-seronegative. In DNA form, the CDR3 reads TGTGCCAGCACTAGTTATTTAGCGGGAGTGGGGGAGCAGTACTTC. This translates into CASTSYLAGVGEQYF.